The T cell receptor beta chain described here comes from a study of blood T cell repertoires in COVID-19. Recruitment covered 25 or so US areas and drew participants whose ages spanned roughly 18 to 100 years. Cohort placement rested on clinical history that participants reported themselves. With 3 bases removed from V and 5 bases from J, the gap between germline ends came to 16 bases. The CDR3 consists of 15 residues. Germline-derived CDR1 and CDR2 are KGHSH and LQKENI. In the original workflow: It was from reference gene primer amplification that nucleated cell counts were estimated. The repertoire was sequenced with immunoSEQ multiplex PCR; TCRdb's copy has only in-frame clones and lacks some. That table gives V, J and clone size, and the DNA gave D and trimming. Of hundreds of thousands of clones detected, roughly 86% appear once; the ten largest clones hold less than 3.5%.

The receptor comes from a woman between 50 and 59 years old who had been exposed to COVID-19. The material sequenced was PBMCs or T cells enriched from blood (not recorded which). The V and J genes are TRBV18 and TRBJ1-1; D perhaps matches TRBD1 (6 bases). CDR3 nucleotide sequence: TGTGCCAGCTCACCCCTCCCGACAGGAGAAACTGAAGCTTTCTTT. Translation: CASSPLPTGETEAFF.